This T cell receptor beta chain was recorded in a study of OX40 agonist ivuxolimab in advanced cancers. Study-wide results and caveats: Certain nonresponders likewise exhibited a low normalized T-cell clonal expansion.

The sampling schedule covered blood at baseline, cycle 4 day 1, and cycle 7 day 1. TCRdb's copy holds only in-frame clones and misses some; the assay was immunoSEQ multiplex PCR. The table includes approximately 66,000 clones, 65% to 90% detected once. This CDR3 region has 14 residues. V shed 4 bases, J shed 2 bases, and the junction held 4 bases outside the gene matches. Germline V CDR1 and CDR2: LNHDA, SQIVND (reference sequence). Notes on this clone: No antigen is known for it.

The chain uses TRBV19 and TRBJ2-7; 8 bases line up with TRBD1. The material was CD4+ or CD8+ T cells sorted from blood, obtained in a trial of the OX40 agonist ivuxolimab. The sequence derives from an adult with an advanced solid tumor such as melanoma, head and neck, liver or kidney cancer. DNA of the CDR3: TGTGCCAGTAGTAACCGGGACAGGCCCTACGAGCAGTACTTC. Encoded protein: CASSNRDRPYEQYF.